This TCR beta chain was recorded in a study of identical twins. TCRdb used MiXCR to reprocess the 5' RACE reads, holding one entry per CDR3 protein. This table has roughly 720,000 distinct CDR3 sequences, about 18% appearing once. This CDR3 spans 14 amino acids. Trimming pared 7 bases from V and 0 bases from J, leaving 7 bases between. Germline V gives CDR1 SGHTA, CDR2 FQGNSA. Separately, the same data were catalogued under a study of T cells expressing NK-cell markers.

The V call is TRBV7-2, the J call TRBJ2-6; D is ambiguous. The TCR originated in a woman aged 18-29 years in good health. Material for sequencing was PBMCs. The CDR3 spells CASTPLSGANVLTF. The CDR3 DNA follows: TGTGCCAGCACCCCCCTCTCTGGGGCCAACGTCCTGACTTTC.